The entry below gives a single T cell receptor beta chain sequence along with its context. This specimen comes from a study of T-cell reconstitution after alpha-beta-depleted transplantation in children. The CDR3 is made up of 19 amino acids. Losses at the gene ends were 5 bases for V and 0 bases for J; bases not matched to a gene: 10. Germline values: CDR1 MDHEN, CDR2 SYDVKM. Library preparation (for TCRbeta) was performed with unique molecular identifiers. From the PCR reads, TCRdb called clonotypes with MiXCR, one entry per CDR3 protein. The table includes about 410,000 distinct CDR3 sequences, roughly 22% detected once.

This sequence joins TRBV28 and TRBJ2-5, with 15 bases identical to TRBD2. The origin of this receptor is a human donor who donated a stem cell graft to a child with acute myeloid leukemia. The material was PBMCs from the stem cell graft donor, obtained from the stem cell graft. CDR3 in amino acids: CASSPNQGLAGGYQETQYF. In DNA form, the CDR3 reads TGTGCCAGCAGTCCCAATCAAGGACTAGCGGGAGGGTACCAAGAGACCCAGTACTTC. Drawing the rest from reference TRBV28 and TRBJ2-5, the complete variable domain is DVKVTQSSRYLVKRTGEKVFLECVQDMDHENMFWYRQDPGLGLRLIYFSYDVKMKEKGDIPEGYSVSREKKERFSLILESASTNQTSMYLCASSPNQGLAGGYQETQYFGPGTRLLVL.